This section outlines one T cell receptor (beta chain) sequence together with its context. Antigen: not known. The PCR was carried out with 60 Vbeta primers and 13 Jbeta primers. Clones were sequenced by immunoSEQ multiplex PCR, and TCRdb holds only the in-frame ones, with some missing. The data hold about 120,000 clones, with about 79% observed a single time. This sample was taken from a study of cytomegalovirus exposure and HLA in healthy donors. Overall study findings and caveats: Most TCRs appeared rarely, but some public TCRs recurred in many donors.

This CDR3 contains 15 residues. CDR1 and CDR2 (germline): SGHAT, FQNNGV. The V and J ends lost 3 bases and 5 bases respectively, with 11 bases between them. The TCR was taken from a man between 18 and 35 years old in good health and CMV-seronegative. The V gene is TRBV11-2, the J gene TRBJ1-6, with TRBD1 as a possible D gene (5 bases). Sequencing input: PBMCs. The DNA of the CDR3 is TGTGCCAGCAGCTTCGGGGGAGGGGATAATTCACCCCTCCACTTT. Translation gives CASSFGGGDNSPLHF.